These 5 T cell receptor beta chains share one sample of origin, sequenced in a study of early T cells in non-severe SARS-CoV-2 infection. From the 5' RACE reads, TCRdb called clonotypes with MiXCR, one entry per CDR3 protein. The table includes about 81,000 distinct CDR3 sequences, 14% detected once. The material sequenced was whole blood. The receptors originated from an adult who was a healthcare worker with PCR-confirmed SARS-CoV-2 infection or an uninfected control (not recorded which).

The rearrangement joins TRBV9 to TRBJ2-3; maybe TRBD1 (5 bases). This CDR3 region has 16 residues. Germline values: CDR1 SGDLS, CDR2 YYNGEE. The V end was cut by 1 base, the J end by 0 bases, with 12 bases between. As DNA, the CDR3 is TGTGCCAGCAGCGTAAGAGACAGACCTAGCACAGATACGCAGTATTTT. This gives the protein CASSVRDRPSTDTQYF.

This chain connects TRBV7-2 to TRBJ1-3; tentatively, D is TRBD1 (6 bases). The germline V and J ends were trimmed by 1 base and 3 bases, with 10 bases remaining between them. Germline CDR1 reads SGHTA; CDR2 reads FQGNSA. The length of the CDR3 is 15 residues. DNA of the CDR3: TGTGCCAGCAGCTTAGTGGGGGCGCTTGGAAACACCATATATTTT. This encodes CASSLVGALGNTIYF.

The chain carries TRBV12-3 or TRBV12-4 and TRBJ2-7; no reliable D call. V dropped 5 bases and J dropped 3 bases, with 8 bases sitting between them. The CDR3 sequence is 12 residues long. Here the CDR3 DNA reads TGTGCCAGCAGTGCCCTCGGCTACGAGCAGTACTTC. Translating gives CASSALGYEQYF.

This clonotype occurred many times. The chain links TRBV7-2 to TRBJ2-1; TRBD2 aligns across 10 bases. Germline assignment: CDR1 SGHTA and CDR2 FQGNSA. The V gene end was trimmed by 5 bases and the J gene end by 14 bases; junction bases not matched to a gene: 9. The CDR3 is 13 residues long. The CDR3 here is CASSPYSGTSEFF. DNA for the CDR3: TGTGCCAGCAGCCCCTACTCCGGGACTAGCGAGTTCTTC.

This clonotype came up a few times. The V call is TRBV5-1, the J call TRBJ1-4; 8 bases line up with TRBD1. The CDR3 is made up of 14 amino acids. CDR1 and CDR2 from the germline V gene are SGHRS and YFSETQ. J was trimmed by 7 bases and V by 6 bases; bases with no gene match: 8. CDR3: CASTQTGDSEKLFF. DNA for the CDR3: TGCGCCAGCACCCAGACAGGGGATAGTGAAAAACTGTTTTTT.